This TCR beta chain was profiled in a study of Graves' ophthalmopathy and Graves' hyperthyroidism. New diagnoses, under 2 months' duration, and ages 18 to 65 characterized the hyperthyroidism patients. From RNA, the CDR3 regions of TCR beta chains were amplified and sequenced. The first round was an RT-PCR with HTBI primers, and the second round was a multiplex PCR. TCRdb ran MiXCR on the multiplex PCR reads and lists one entry per CDR3 protein. The profile shows hundreds of thousands of distinct CDR3 sequences, approximately 21% of them singletons. The germline V and J ends were trimmed by 7 bases and 3 bases, with 18 bases remaining between them. The CDR3 sequence is 16 residues long.

The chain has TRBV12-3 or TRBV12-4 and TRBJ2-2, with D perhaps TRBD1 or TRBD2 (5 bases each). The sequenced sample consisted of peripheral blood. This sequence was found in a woman younger than 35 with stable Graves' hyperthyroidism. Here the CDR3 reads CASIPGPFLYTGELFF. The CDR3 region has the DNA TGTGCCAGCATACCGGGACCCTTTCTATACACCGGGGAGCTGTTTTTT.